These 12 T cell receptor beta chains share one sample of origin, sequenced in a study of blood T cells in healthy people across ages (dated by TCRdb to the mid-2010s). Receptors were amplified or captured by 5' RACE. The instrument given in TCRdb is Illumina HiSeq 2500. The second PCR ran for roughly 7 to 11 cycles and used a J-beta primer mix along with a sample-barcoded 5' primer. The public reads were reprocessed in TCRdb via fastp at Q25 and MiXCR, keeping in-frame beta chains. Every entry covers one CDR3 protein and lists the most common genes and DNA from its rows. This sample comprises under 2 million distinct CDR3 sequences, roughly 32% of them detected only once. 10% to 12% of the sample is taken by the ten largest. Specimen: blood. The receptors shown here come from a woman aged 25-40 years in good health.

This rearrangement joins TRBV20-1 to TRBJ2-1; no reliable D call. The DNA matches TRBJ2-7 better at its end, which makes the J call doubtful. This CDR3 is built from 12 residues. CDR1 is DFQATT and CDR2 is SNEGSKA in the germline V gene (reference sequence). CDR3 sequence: CSASDSYNEQYF. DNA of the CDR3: TGCAGTGCTTCAGACTCCTACAATGAGCAGTACTTC.

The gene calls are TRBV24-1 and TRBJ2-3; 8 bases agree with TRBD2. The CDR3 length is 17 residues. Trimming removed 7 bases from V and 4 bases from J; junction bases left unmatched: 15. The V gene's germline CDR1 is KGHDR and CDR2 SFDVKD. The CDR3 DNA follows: TGTGCCACCAGACTCCCACTCGGTAGCGGGAAGGCAGATACGCAGTATTTT. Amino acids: CATRLPLGSGKADTQYF.

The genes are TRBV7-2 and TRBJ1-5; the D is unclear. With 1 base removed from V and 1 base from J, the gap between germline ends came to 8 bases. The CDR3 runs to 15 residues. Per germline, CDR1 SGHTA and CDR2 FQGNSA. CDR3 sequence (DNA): TGTGCCAGCAGCTTAGGGTACTCGAGCAATCAGCCCCAGCATTTT. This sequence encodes CASSLGYSSNQPQHF.

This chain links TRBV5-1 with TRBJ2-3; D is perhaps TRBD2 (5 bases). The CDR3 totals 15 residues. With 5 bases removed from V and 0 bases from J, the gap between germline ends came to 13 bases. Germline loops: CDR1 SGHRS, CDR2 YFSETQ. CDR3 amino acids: CASRGAVTSTDTQYF. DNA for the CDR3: TGCGCCAGCAGGGGAGCGGTAACTAGCACAGATACGCAGTATTTT.

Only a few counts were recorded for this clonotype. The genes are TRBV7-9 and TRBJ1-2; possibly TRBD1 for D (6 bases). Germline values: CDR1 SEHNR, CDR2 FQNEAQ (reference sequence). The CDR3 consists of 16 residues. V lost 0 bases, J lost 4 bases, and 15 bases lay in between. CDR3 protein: CASSLAEDRSSYGYTF. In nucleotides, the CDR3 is TGTGCCAGCAGCTTAGCGGAAGACAGGAGCTCCTATGGCTACACCTTC.

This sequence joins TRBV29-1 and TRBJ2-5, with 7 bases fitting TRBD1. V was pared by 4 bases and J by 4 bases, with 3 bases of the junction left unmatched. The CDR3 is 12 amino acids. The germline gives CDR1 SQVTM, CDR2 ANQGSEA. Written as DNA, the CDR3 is TGCAGCGTTGTTAGGGGGCTAGAGACCCAGTACTTC. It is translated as CSVVRGLETQYF.

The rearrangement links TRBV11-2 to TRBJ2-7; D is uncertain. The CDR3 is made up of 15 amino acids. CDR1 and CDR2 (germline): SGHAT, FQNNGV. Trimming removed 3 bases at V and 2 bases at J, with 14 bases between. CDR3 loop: CASSLGLWETYEQYF. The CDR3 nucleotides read TGTGCCAGCAGCTTGGGTCTGTGGGAAACCTACGAGCAGTACTTC. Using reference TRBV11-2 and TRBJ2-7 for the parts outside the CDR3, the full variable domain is EAGVAQSPRYKIIEKRQSVAFWCNPISGHATLYWYQQILGQGPKLLIQFQNNGVVDDSQLPKDRFSAERLKGVDSTLKIQPAKLEDSAVYLCASSLGLWETYEQYFGPGTRLTVT.

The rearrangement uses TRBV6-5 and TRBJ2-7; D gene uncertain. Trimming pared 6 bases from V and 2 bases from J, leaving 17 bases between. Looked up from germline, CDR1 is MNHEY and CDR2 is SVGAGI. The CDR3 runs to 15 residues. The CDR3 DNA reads TGTGCCAGCAGGATTGGCAAGCAGGAGACCTACGAGCAGTACTTC. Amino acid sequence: CASRIGKQETYEQYF.

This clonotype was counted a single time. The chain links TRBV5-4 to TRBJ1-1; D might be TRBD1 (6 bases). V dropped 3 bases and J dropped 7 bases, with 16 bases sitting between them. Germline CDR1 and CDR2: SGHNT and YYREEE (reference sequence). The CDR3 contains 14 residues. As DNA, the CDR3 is TGTGCCAGCAGCTGGGGGGGCCTTCGGGGTGAAGCTTTCTTT. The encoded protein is CASSWGGLRGEAFF.

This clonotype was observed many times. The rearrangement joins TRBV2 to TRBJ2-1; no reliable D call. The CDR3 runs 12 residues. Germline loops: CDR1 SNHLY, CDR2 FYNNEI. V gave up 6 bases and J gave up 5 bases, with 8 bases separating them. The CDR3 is CASRTDNNEQFF. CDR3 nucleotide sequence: TGTGCCAGCAGAACAGATAACAATGAGCAGTTCTTC.

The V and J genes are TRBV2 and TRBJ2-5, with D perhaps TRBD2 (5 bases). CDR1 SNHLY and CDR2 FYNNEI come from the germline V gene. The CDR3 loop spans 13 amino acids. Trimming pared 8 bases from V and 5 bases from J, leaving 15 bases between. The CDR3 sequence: CASGSRGTETQYF. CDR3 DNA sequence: TGTGCCAGCGGCTCCCGGGGTACCGAGACCCAGTACTTC.

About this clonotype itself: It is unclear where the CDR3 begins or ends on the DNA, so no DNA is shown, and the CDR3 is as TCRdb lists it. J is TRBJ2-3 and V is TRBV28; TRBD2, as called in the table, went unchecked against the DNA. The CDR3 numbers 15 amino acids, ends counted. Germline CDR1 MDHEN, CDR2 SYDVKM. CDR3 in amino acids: CASSTSGPRGNTQYF.